This passage covers 10 T cell receptor beta chains from one sample sequenced in a study of T cell responses to AZD1222 COVID-19 vaccine. The method was immunoSEQ multiplex PCR; TCRdb's version includes in-frame clones alone and lacks a portion of them. The table records fewer than 200,000 clones, about 90% of them present only once. The specimen comprised peripheral blood, sampled 28 days after the second AZD1222 dose. The receptor source for this set is an adult who received the AZD1222 COVID-19 vaccine.

The chain has TRBV7-9 and TRBJ1-3, with 7 bases fitting TRBD1. Germline V CDR1 and CDR2: SEHNR, FQNEAQ (reference sequence). This CDR3 is 15 amino acids long. V was pared by 1 base and J by 2 bases, with 2 bases of the junction left unmatched. CDR3 nucleotide sequence: TGTGCCAGCAGCTTAGGACAGGGCCCTGGAAACACCATATATTTT. The encoded protein is CASSLGQGPGNTIYF.

V usage is TRBV4-2 and J usage is TRBJ1-2; D is uncertain. V was trimmed by 3 bases and J by 3 bases, leaving 14 bases between them. Germline CDR1 is LGHNA and CDR2 is YNFKEQ. This CDR3 has 15 residues. The CDR3 loop is CASSHNKVSDYGYTF. The DNA for the CDR3 is TGTGCCAGCAGCCATAATAAGGTTTCAGACTATGGCTACACCTTC.

The V gene is TRBV28, the J gene TRBJ1-1; tentatively, D is TRBD1 (6 bases). This CDR3 has 12 amino acids. V was trimmed by 7 bases and J by 6 bases, leaving 12 bases between them. CDR1 and CDR2 from the germline V gene are MDHEN and SYDVKM. The CDR3 loop reads CASKPGAPEAFF. CDR3 coding DNA: TGTGCCAGCAAACCAGGGGCACCTGAAGCTTTCTTT.

The rearrangement joins TRBV7-8 to TRBJ2-2; TRBD2 matches at 8 bases. The V segment lost 3 bases and the J segment 3 bases; nucleotides outside the gene matches: 12. CDR1 SGHVS and CDR2 FQNEAQ come from the germline V gene. The CDR3 length is 18 residues. CDR3 DNA: TGTGCCAGCAGCTTCGGGGGACTCGCGGGGGGAGACACCGGGGAGCTGTTTTTT. As protein: CASSFGGLAGGDTGELFF.

The sample holds one count of this clone. This chain links TRBV5-6 with TRBJ2-1; TRBD2 agrees at 9 bases. The CDR3 is 17 residues long. J lost 5 bases, V lost 0 bases, and 9 bases had no gene match. The V gene's germline CDR1 is SGHDT and CDR2 YYEEEE. The CDR3 reads CASSLAGAGGPDNEQFF. The CDR3, as DNA: TGTGCCAGCAGCTTGGCCGGGGCGGGGGGGCCGGACAATGAGCAGTTCTTC. The full variable domain, with the rest looked up from reference TRBV5-6 and TRBJ2-1, is DAGVTQSPTHLIKTRGQQVTLRCSPKSGHDTVSWYQQALGQGPQFIFQYYEEEERQRGNFPDRFSGHQFPNYSSELNVNALLLGDSALYLCASSLAGAGGPDNEQFFGPGTRLTVL.

This clone has a single count. This sequence joins TRBV6-5 and TRBJ2-7; D might be TRBD1 or TRBD2, each matching 5 bases. Germline values: CDR1 MNHEY, CDR2 SVGAGI. The CDR3 has 13 residues. The ends were cut back, 5 bases at V and 5 bases at J, with 13 bases in the middle. The chain's CDR3 is CASSPKRGDEQYF. DNA of the CDR3: TGTGCCAGCAGTCCCAAGAGGGGTGACGAGCAGTACTTC.

This chain links TRBV19 with TRBJ1-2; the D gene is possibly TRBD1 (6 bases). The CDR3 loop spans 12 amino acids. Per the germline V gene, CDR1 is LNHDA and CDR2 is SQIVND (reference sequence). V dropped 6 bases and J dropped 8 bases, with 13 bases sitting between them. The DNA of the CDR3 is TGTGCCAGTAGACATGGACAGACCGGCTACACCTTC. This sequence encodes CASRHGQTGYTF.

This clone was seen a single time. CDR3 nucleotide sequence: TGTGCCAGCACCAGGACCGACGCCACAGATACGCAGTATTTT. Protein sequence: CASTRTDATDTQYF. The J gene is TRBJ2-3, the V gene TRBV6-5; D gene unclear. This CDR3 is built from 14 residues. V lost 7 bases and J lost 2, with 13 bases in between. Germline CDR1 and CDR2: MNHEY and SVGAGI.

The chain links TRBV7-2 to TRBJ1-3, with D unclear. The CDR3 is 15 residues long. CDR1 and CDR2 (germline): SGHTA, FQGNSA. The ends were cut back, 3 bases at V and 0 bases at J, with 9 bases in the middle. This CDR3 reads CASSFDGSSGNTIYF. The CDR3 bases are TGTGCCAGCAGCTTTGACGGGAGCTCTGGAAACACCATATATTTT.

The gene calls are TRBV5-4 and TRBJ2-1; D is undetermined. This CDR3 has 14 amino acids. Germline V CDR1 and CDR2: SGHNT, YYREEE (reference sequence). The ends were cut back, 4 bases at V and 6 bases at J, with 14 bases in the middle. The CDR3 protein is CASSPRLEVNEQFF. In nucleotides, the CDR3 is TGTGCCAGCAGCCCGAGACTTGAGGTCAATGAGCAGTTCTTC.